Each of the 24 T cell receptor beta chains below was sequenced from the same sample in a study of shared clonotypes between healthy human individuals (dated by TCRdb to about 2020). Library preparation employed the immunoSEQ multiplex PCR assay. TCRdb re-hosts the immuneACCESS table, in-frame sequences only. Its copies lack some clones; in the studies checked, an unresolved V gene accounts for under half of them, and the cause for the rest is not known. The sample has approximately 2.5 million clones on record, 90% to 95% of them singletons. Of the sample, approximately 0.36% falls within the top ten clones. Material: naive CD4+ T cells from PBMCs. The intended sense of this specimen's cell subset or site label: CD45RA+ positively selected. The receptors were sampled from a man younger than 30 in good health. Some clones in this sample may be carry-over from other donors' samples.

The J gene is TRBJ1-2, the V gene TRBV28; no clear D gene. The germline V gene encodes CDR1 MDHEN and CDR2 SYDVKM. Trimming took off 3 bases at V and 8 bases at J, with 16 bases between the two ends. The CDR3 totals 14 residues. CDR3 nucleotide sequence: TGTGCCAGCAGTTTTGTATGGATGAATGGCGGCTACACCTTC. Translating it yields CASSFVWMNGGYTF.

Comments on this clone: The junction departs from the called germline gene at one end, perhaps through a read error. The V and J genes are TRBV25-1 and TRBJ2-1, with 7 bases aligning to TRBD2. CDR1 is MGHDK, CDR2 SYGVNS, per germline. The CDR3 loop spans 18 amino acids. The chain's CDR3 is CASSESPSGLRDYNEQFF. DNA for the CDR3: TGTGCCAGCAGCGAATCCCCTAGCGGCCTCAGGGATTACAATGAGCAGTTCTTC. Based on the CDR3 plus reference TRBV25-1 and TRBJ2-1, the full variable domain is EADIYQTPRYLVIGTGKKITLECSQTMGHDKMYWYQQDPGMELHLIHYSYGVNSTEKGDLSSESTVSRIRTEHFPLTLESARPSHTSQYLCASSESPSGLRDYNEQFFGPGTRLTVL.

CDR3 sequence: CASSPVGGYNEQFF. CDR3 bases: TGTGCCAGCTCACCGGTAGGAGGCTACAATGAGCAGTTCTTC. The chain carries TRBV18 and TRBJ2-1; perhaps TRBD2 as D (5 bases). V lost 3 bases and J 3 bases, leaving 9 bases between the germline ends. CDR1 KGHSH and CDR2 LQKENI come from the germline V gene. The CDR3 is 14 amino acids.

CDR3 region: CASRSGARNQPQHF. The DNA for the CDR3 is TGTGCCAGCAGATCCGGGGCCCGGAATCAGCCCCAGCATTTT. This chain connects TRBV28 to TRBJ1-5; TRBD1 is a possible D gene (5 bases). The CDR3 has 14 residues. CDR1 MDHEN and CDR2 SYDVKM come from the germline V gene. V gave up 6 bases and J gave up 4 bases, with 13 bases separating them.

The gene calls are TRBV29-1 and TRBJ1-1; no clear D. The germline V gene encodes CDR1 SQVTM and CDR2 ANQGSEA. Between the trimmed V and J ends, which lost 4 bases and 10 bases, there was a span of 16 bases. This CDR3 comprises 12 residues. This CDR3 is CSVVVALAGAFF. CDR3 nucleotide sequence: TGCAGCGTTGTAGTAGCGTTGGCGGGAGCTTTCTTT.

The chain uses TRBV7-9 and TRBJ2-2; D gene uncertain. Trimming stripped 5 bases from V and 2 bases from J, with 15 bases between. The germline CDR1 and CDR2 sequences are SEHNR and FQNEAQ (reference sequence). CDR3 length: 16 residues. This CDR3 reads CASSRRSSVNTGELFF. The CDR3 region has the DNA TGTGCCAGCAGCCGACGTTCATCGGTAAACACCGGGGAGCTGTTTTTT.

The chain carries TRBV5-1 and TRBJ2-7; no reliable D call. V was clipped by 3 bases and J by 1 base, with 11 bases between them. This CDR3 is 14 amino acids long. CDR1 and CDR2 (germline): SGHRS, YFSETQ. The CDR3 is CASSSGFLSYEQYF. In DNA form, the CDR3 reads TGCGCCAGCAGCTCTGGGTTCTTATCCTACGAGCAGTACTTC.

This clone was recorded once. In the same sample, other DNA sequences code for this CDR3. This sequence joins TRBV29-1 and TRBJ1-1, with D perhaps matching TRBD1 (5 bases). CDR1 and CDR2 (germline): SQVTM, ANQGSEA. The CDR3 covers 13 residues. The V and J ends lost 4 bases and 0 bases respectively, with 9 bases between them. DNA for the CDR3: TGCAGCGTTGGGGGCAGGCTGAACACTGAAGCTTTCTTT. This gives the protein CSVGGRLNTEAFF.

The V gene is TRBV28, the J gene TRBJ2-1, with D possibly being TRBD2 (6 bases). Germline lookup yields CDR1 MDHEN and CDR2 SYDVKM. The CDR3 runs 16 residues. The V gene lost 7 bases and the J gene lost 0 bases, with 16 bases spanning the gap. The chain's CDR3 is CASTPTDGSSYNEQFF. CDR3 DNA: TGTGCCAGCACCCCCACGGACGGGAGCTCCTACAATGAGCAGTTCTTC.

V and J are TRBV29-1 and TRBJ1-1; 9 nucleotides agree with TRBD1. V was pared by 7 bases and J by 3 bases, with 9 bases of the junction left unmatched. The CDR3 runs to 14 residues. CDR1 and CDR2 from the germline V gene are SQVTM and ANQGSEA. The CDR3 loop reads CSARTGAPYTEAFF. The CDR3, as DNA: TGCAGCGCCCGGACAGGGGCGCCCTACACTGAAGCTTTCTTT.

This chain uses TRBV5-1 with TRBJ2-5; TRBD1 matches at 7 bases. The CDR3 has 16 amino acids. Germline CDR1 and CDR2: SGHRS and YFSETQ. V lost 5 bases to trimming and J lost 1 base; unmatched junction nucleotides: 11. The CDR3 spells CASSSIGTVPQETQYF. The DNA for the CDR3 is TGCGCCAGCAGTTCCATCGGGACAGTCCCCCAAGAGACCCAGTACTTC.

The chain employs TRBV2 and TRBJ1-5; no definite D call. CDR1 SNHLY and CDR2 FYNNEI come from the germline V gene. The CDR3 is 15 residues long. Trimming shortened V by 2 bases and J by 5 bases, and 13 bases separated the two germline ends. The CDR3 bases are TGTGCCAGCAGTGAACAGGAGGCAGCTTATCAGCCCCAGCATTTT. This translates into CASSEQEAAYQPQHF.

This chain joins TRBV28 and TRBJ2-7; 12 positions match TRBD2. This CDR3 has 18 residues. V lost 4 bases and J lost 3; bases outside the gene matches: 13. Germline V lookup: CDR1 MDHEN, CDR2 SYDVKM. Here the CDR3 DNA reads TGTGCCAGCAGTTCCACGGGGACTAGCGGGTTTACGGGCTACGAGCAGTACTTC. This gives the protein CASSSTGTSGFTGYEQYF. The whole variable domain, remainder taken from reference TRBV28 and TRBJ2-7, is DVKVTQSSRYLVKRTGEKVFLECVQDMDHENMFWYRQDPGLGLRLIYFSYDVKMKEKGDIPEGYSVSREKKERFSLILESASTNQTSMYLCASSSTGTSGFTGYEQYFGPGTRLTVT.

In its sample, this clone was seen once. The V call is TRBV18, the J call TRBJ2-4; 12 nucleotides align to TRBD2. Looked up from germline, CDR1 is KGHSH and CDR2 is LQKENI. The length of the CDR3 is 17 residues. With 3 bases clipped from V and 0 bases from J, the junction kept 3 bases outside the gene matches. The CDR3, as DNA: TGTGCCAGCTCACCCTTGACTAGCGGGGGAGCCAAAAACATTCAGTACTTC. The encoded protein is CASSPLTSGGAKNIQYF.

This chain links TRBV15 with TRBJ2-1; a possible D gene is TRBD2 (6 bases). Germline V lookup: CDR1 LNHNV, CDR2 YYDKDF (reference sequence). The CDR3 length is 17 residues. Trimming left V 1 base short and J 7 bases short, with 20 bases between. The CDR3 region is CATSRVTWRDSRNEQFF. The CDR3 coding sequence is TGTGCCACCAGCAGAGTAACATGGCGGGATTCTCGGAATGAGCAGTTCTTC.

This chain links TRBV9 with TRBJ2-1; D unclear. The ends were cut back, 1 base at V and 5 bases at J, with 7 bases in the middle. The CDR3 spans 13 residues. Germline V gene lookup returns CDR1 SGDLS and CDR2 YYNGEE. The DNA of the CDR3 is TGTGCCAGCAGCGTAACAGCCGACAATGAGCAGTTCTTC. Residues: CASSVTADNEQFF.

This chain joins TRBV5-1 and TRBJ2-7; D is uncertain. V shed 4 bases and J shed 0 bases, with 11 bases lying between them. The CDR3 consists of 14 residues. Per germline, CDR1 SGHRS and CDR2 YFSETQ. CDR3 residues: CASSLTVPSYEQYF. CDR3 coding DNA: TGCGCCAGCAGCCTCACGGTGCCCTCCTACGAGCAGTACTTC.

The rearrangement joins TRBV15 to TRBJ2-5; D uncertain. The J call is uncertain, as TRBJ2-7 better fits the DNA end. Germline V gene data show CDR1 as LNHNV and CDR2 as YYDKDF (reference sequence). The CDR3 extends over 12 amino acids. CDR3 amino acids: CATSLPRGEQYF. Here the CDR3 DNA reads TGTGCCACCAGCTTACCTCGTGGCGAGCAGTACTTC.

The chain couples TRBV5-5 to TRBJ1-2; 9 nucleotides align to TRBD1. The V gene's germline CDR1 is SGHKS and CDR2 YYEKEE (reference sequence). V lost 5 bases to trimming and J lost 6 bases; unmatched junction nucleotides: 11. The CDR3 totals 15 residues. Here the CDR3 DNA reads TGTGCCAGCAGGCCCCTCGGAGGGACAGGGAATGGCTACACCTTC. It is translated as CASRPLGGTGNGYTF. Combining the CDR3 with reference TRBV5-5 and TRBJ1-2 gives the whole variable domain DAGVTQSPTHLIKTRGQQVTLRCSPISGHKSVSWYQQVLGQGPQFIFQYYEKEERGRGNFPDRFSARQFPNYSSELNVNALLLGDSALYLCASRPLGGTGNGYTFGSGTRLTVV.

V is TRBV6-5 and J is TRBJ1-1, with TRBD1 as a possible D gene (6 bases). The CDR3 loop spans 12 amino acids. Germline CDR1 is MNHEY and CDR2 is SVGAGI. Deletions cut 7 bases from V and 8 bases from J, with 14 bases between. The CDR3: CASISPQGEAFF. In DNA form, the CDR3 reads TGTGCCAGCATTTCGCCCCAGGGGGAAGCTTTCTTT.

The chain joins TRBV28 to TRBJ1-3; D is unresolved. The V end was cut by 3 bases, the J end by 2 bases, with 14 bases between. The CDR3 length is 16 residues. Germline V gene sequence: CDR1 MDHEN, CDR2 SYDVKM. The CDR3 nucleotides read TGTGCCAGCAGTTTTCATGGGTCGGTAACTGGAAACACCATATATTTT. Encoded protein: CASSFHGSVTGNTIYF.

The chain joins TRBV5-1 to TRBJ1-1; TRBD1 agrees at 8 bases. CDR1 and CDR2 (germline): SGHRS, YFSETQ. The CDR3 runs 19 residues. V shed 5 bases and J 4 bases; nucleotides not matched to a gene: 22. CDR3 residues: CASRAKPGQGGLDGTEAFF. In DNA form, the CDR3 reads TGCGCCAGCAGGGCAAAACCCGGACAGGGAGGTTTAGATGGCACTGAAGCTTTCTTT.

CDR3 sequence (DNA): TGTGCCTGGAGCGGGATCGGATTCTCCTACGAGCAGTACTTC. Protein: CAWSGIGFSYEQYF. The gene calls are TRBV30 and TRBJ2-7, with a tentative D call TRBD2 (5 bases). Trimming took 3 bases from V and 0 from J, leaving 12 bases between them. Germline CDR1 is GTSNPN and CDR2 is SVGIG (reference sequence). The CDR3 spans 14 residues.

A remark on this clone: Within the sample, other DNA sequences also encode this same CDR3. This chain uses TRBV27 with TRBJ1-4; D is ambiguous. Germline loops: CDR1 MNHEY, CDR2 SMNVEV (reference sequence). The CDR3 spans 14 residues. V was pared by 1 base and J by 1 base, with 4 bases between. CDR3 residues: CASSLWGTNEKLFF. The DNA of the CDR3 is TGTGCCAGCAGTTTATGGGGAACTAATGAAAAACTGTTTTTT.